This T cell receptor beta chain was sequenced for a study of blood T cell repertoires in COVID-19. Study-level background: Samples came from the United States, Italy and Spain, spanning acute and convalescent COVID-19. In each case, the material was cDNA or gDNA derived from T cells, B-cell-depleted T cells, or PBMCs.

CDR1 MNHEY and CDR2 SMNVEV come from the germline V gene (reference sequence). Between the trimmed V and J ends, which lost 5 bases and 3 bases, there was a span of 8 bases. The CDR3 sequence is 14 residues long. How the authors handled the data: It was from reference gene primer amplification that nucleated cell counts were estimated. Clones were sequenced by immunoSEQ multiplex PCR, and TCRdb holds only the in-frame ones, with some missing. V, J and clone size derive from that table, while D and trimming were established from the DNA sequence. Among roughly 120,000 clones listed, more than 75% were seen once.

Input material: peripheral blood. The TCR comes from a woman in her forties with acute or convalescent COVID-19. The genes are TRBV27 and TRBJ1-6; maybe TRBD1 (6 bases). The CDR3 loop is CASSIQGYNSPLHF. In DNA form, the CDR3 reads TGTGCCAGCAGTATACAGGGCTATAATTCACCCCTCCACTTT.